One and the same sample provided the 16 T cell receptor beta chains below, sequenced in a study of blood T cell repertoires in COVID-19. Repertoires were generated with immunoSEQ multiplex PCR, while TCRdb's copy carries only in-frame clones and drops some. The table includes 200,000 to 300,000 clones, 84% detected once. Sequences were obtained from peripheral blood. The receptors were gathered from a man aged 55 to 70 with acute or convalescent COVID-19.

The genes are TRBV7-2 and TRBJ2-5; no clear D. Germline CDR1 is SGHTA and CDR2 is FQGNSA. The V end lost 1 base, the J end lost 2 bases, and 14 bases lay between the germline ends. CDR3 size: 16 residues. CDR3 in DNA: TGTGCCAGCAGCTTAGGGATTGGTTTAGCTCAAGAGACCCAGTACTTC. This encodes CASSLGIGLAQETQYF.

J is TRBJ2-3 and V is TRBV2, with 9 bases matching TRBD2. Trimming took 5 bases from V and 5 from J; bases not matched to a gene: 8. The CDR3 runs 15 residues. Germline V lookup: CDR1 SNHLY, CDR2 FYNNEI. CDR3 protein: CASSLLAGELDTQYF. In DNA form, the CDR3 reads TGTGCCAGCAGTCTTTTAGCGGGAGAGCTAGATACGCAGTATTTT. The full variable domain, its missing parts supplied by reference TRBV2 and TRBJ2-3, is EPEVTQTPSHQVTQMGQEVILRCVPISNHLYFYWYRQILGQKVEFLVSFYNNEISEKSEIFDDQFSVERPDGSNFTLKIRSTKLEDSAMYFCASSLLAGELDTQYFGPGTRLTVL.

The CDR3 protein is CATSDTGGEDTQYF. The CDR3 DNA reads as TGTGCCACCAGTGACACGGGAGGGGAAGATACGCAGTATTTT. The V gene is TRBV24-1, the J gene TRBJ2-3, with 8 bases that match TRBD2. The CDR3 extends over 14 amino acids. Trimming removed 4 bases from V and 5 bases from J; junction bases left unmatched: 4. Germline V gene lookup returns CDR1 KGHDR and CDR2 SFDVKD.

J is TRBJ1-3 and V is TRBV29-1; no firm D call. CDR1 is SQVTM and CDR2 is ANQGSEA in the germline V gene. Trimming stripped 4 bases from V and 0 bases from J, with 7 bases between. The CDR3 has 13 residues. CDR3 in DNA: TGCAGCGTTGCGGAGAGCTCTGGAAACACCATATATTTT. It is translated as CSVAESSGNTIYF.

The chain combines TRBV11-1 with TRBJ1-1; tentatively, D is TRBD1 (6 bases). Trimming shortened V by 5 bases and J by 4 bases, and 11 bases separated the two germline ends. The CDR3 has 13 residues. Germline lookup yields CDR1 SGHAT and CDR2 FQDESV (reference sequence). The CDR3 sequence: CASSPGEGTEAFF. As DNA, the CDR3 is TGTGCCAGCAGCCCAGGGGAGGGCACTGAAGCTTTCTTT.

The V and J genes are TRBV5-4 and TRBJ2-5, with D unclear. V was pared by 0 bases and J by 5 bases, with 14 bases between. CDR1 is SGHNT, CDR2 YYREEE, per germline (reference sequence). The CDR3 consists of 15 residues. CDR3 nucleotide sequence: TGTGCCAGCAGCTTGGTGGCTAGTGGAGCCGAGACCCAGTACTTC. This translates into CASSLVASGAETQYF.

The genes are TRBV6-5 and TRBJ1-3, with D possibly being TRBD1 (5 bases). Germline assignment: CDR1 MNHEY and CDR2 SVGAGI. The CDR3 runs to 14 residues. Trimming pared 8 bases from V and 4 bases from J, leaving 15 bases between. CDR3 nucleotides: TGTGCCAGCTGCCCGGGGGTTTCGGGAAACACCATATATTTT. Translating gives CASCPGVSGNTIYF.

The rearrangement joins TRBV2 to TRBJ1-1, with a tentative D call TRBD1 (5 bases). CDR1 is SNHLY and CDR2 is FYNNEI in the germline V gene. The CDR3 loop spans 16 amino acids. The V and J ends lost 4 bases and 1 base respectively, with 16 bases between them. The chain's CDR3 is CASSGARGGRNTEAFF. CDR3 bases: TGTGCCAGCAGTGGTGCTCGGGGGGGTAGGAACACTGAAGCTTTCTTT. Complete variable domain (other parts from reference TRBV2 and TRBJ1-1): EPEVTQTPSHQVTQMGQEVILRCVPISNHLYFYWYRQILGQKVEFLVSFYNNEISEKSEIFDDQFSVERPDGSNFTLKIRSTKLEDSAMYFCASSGARGGRNTEAFFGQGTRLTVV.

CDR3 region: CASTRVLGTQYF. In DNA form, the CDR3 reads TGTGCCAGCACCAGGGTGCTCGGGACCCAGTACTTC. The rearrangement uses TRBV2 and TRBJ2-5; the D gene is possibly TRBD1 (5 bases). Germline V gene lookup returns CDR1 SNHLY and CDR2 FYNNEI. Trimming cost V 7 bases and J 7 bases, with 13 bases left between them. The CDR3 has 12 residues.

This chain links TRBV9 with TRBJ2-3; D possibly corresponds to TRBD1 (6 bases). CDR1 and CDR2 from the germline V gene are SGDLS and YYNGEE. The CDR3 loop spans 13 amino acids. With 6 bases removed from V and 4 bases from J, the gap between germline ends came to 12 bases. This CDR3 is CASNPTGADTQYF. As DNA, the CDR3 is TGTGCCAGCAACCCGACAGGCGCAGATACGCAGTATTTT.

The rearrangement links TRBV5-6 to TRBJ2-7; possibly TRBD1 for D (5 bases). Germline V gene data show CDR1 as SGHDT and CDR2 as YYEEEE. The CDR3 runs 15 residues. Trimming shortened V by 0 bases and J by 2 bases, and 12 bases separated the two germline ends. CDR3 in DNA: TGTGCCAGCAGCTTGGCCAGGGCAGACCCCTACGAGCAGTACTTC. It codes for CASSLARADPYEQYF.

As concerns this clone: Other DNA sequences in the sample encode the same CDR3. V usage is TRBV5-1 and J usage is TRBJ1-3, with D perhaps matching TRBD1 (5 bases). Per germline, CDR1 SGHRS and CDR2 YFSETQ. The length of the CDR3 is 15 residues. Trimming cost V 0 bases and J 0 bases, with 7 bases left between them. CDR3 sequence: CASSLDRSSGNTIYF. CDR3 nucleotides: TGCGCCAGCAGCTTGGACAGGAGCTCTGGAAACACCATATATTTT. Full variable domain (rest looked up from reference TRBV5-1 and TRBJ1-3): KAGVTQTPRYLIKTRGQQVTLSCSPISGHRSVSWYQQTPGQGLQFLFEYFSETQRNKGNFPGRFSGRQFSNSRSEMNVSTLELGDSALYLCASSLDRSSGNTIYFGEGSWLTVV.

The chain combines TRBV9 with TRBJ2-2; 7 positions match TRBD1. Germline CDR1 and CDR2: SGDLS and YYNGEE. V gave up 4 bases and J gave up 7 bases; unmatched junction bases: 7. The CDR3 covers 14 residues. CDR3 in DNA: TGTGCCAGCAGCCCGACAGGGATTGACGGGGAGCTGTTTTTT. Protein: CASSPTGIDGELFF.

This sequence joins TRBV3-1 (or the pseudogene TRBV3-2) and TRBJ1-6, with TRBD1 matching over 9 bases. CDR3 length: 15 residues. The trim removed 4 bases at V and 7 bases at J, leaving 5 bases unmatched. Germline V gene lookup returns CDR1 LGHDT and CDR2 YNNKEL (reference sequence). CDR3 in DNA: TGTGCCAGCAGCCCCTGGGGACAGGGAAATTCACCCCTCCACTTT. Protein sequence: CASSPWGQGNSPLHF.

This chain links TRBV2 with TRBJ2-1; D might be TRBD2 (6 bases). The CDR3 is 14 amino acids. The germline gives CDR1 SNHLY, CDR2 FYNNEI. V was pared by 10 bases and J by 4 bases, with 17 bases between. DNA of the CDR3: TGTGCCACGCTCGGGAGCCCCGGGTACAATGAGCAGTTCTTC. Its protein product is CATLGSPGYNEQFF.

This chain uses TRBV2 with TRBJ1-2; D remains ambiguous. CDR1 SNHLY and CDR2 FYNNEI come from the germline V gene. This CDR3 contains 15 residues. V was trimmed by 3 bases and J by 4 bases, leaving 15 bases between them. CDR3: CASSDYPGRSYGYTF. In nucleotides, the CDR3 is TGTGCCAGCAGTGACTACCCCGGGAGGTCCTATGGCTACACCTTC. The full variable domain, with the rest looked up from reference TRBV2 and TRBJ1-2, is EPEVTQTPSHQVTQMGQEVILRCVPISNHLYFYWYRQILGQKVEFLVSFYNNEISEKSEIFDDQFSVERPDGSNFTLKIRSTKLEDSAMYFCASSDYPGRSYGYTFGSGTRLTVV.